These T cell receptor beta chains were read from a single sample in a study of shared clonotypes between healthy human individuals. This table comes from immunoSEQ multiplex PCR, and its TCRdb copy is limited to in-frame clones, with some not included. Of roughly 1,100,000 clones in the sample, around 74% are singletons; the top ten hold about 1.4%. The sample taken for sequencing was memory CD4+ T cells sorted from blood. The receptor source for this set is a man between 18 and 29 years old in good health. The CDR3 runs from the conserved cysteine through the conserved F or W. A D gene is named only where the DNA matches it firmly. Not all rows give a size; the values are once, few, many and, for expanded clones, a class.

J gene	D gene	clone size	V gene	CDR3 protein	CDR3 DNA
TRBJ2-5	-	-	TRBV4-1	CASSQDGGWGTQETQYF	TGCGCCAGCAGCCAAGATGGGGGGTGGGGTACCCAAGAGACCCAGTACTTC
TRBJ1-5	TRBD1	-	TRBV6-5	CASSPDRDYQPQHF	TGTGCCAGCAGCCCTGACAGGGATTATCAGCCCCAGCATTTT
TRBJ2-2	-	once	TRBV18	CASSLNANTGELFF	TGTGCCAGCTCACTTAACGCGAACACCGGGGAGCTGTTTTTT
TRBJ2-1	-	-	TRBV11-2	CASSLSQGPMINEQFF	TGTGCCAGCAGCTTATCCCAGGGCCCAATGATCAATGAGCAGTTCTTC
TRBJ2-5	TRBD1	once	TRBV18	CASSLGTGSQETQYF	TGTGCCAGCTCACTAGGGACAGGCTCCCAAGAGACCCAGTACTTC
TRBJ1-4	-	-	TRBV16	CASSQAGQGDEKLFF	TGTGCCAGCAGCCAAGCGGGACAAGGCGATGAAAAACTGTTTTTT
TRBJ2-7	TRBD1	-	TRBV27	CASSPQGQMTSYEQYF	TGTGCCAGCAGTCCTCAGGGACAGATGACCTCCTACGAGCAGTACTTC
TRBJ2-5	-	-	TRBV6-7	CASEGEGRLKETQYF	TGTGCCAGCGAGGGGGAGGGCCGGTTGAAAGAGACCCAGTACTTC
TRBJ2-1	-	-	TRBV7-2	CASSLAGGPWEQFF	TGTGCCAGCAGCTTAGCGGGGGGGCCCTGGGAGCAGTTCTTC
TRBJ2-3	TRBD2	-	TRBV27	CASSLERGIRDTQYF	TGTGCCAGCAGTTTAGAGCGGGGAATTCGGGATACGCAGTATTTT
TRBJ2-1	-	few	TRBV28	CASSLPDFKNEQFF	TGTGCCAGCAGTTTACCAGATTTTAAGAATGAGCAGTTCTTC
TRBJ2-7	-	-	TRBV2	CASRQSSYEQYF	TGTGCCAGCAGACAGTCCTCCTACGAGCAGTACTTC
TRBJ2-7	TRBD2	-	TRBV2	CASSLLAGGPGEQYF	TGTGCCAGCAGCTTACTAGCGGGAGGGCCTGGGGAGCAGTACTTC
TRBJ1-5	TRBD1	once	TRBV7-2	CASSLGASTGVQPQHF	TGTGCCAGCAGCTTGGGAGCATCGACAGGGGTTCAGCCCCAGCATTTT
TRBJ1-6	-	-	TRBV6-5	CASSRGDSPLHF	TGTGCCAGCAGTCGGGGGGATTCACCCCTCCACTTT
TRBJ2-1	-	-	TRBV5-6	CASSHSNGEQFF	TGTGCCAGCAGCCACTCTAACGGGGAGCAGTTCTTC
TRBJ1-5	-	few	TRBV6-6	CASNRDPNQPQHF	TGTGCCAGCAATAGGGACCCAAATCAGCCCCAGCATTTT
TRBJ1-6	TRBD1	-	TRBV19	CASTQRTGQDNSPLHF	TGTGCCAGTACCCAAAGGACAGGGCAAGATAATTCACCCCTCCACTTT
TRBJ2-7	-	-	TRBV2	CASGGHSYEQYF	TGTGCCAGCGGTGGGCACTCCTACGAGCAGTACTTC
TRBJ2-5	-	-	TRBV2	CASSPLVSLETQYF	TGTGCCAGCAGCCCTCTTGTTTCGCTAGAGACCCAGTACTTC
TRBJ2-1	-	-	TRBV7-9	CASSLGSMGHEQFF	TGTGCCAGCAGCTTAGGTAGTATGGGGCATGAGCAGTTCTTC
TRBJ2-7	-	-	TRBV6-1	CACGQWSSYEQYF	TGTGCCTGCGGACAGTGGAGCTCCTACGAGCAGTACTTC
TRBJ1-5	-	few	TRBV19	CASSIRGEPQHF	TGTGCCAGTAGTATTAGGGGGGAGCCCCAGCATTTT
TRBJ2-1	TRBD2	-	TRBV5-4	CASSLSGSGEQFF	TGTGCCAGCAGCTTGAGCGGGAGTGGGGAGCAGTTCTTC
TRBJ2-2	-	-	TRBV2	CASSEVGPPGELFF	TGTGCCAGCAGTGAAGTAGGCCCCCCGGGGGAGCTGTTTTTT
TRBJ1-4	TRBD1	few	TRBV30	CAWRVPGQGGKLFF	TGTGCCTGGAGAGTACCTGGACAGGGCGGAAAACTGTTTTTT
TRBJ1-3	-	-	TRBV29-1	CSAIEGPGWSAGNTIYF	TGCAGCGCCATCGAAGGTCCGGGGTGGTCAGCTGGAAACACCATATATTTT
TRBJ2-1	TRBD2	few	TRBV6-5	CASSPTSGSHNEQFF	TGTGCCAGCAGCCCCACTAGCGGGAGTCACAATGAGCAGTTCTTC
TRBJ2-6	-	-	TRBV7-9	CASSLLSSGANVLTF	TGTGCCAGCAGCTTATTGAGCTCTGGGGCCAACGTCCTGACTTTC
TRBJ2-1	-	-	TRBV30	CAWKDRAEQFF	TGTGCCTGGAAAGACCGAGCCGAGCAGTTCTTC
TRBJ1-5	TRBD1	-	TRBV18	CASSLGTGGSQPQHF	TGTGCCAGCTCACTAGGGACAGGGGGTAGTCAGCCCCAGCATTTT
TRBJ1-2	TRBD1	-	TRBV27	CASSFRDSGTDGYTF	TGTGCCAGCAGTTTTAGGGATTCAGGGACAGATGGCTACACCTTC
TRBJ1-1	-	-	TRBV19	CASSMFGANTEAFF	TGTGCCAGTAGTATGTTCGGGGCCAACACTGAAGCTTTCTTT
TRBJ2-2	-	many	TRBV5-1	CASSLARGATGELFF	TGCGCCAGCAGCTTGGCCCGGGGGGCCACCGGGGAGCTGTTTTTT
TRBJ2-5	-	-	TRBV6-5	CASKEAGETQYF	TGTGCCAGCAAGGAGGCTGGAGAGACCCAGTACTTC
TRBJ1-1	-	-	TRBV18	CASSPSRDTEAFF	TGTGCCAGCTCACCGTCCCGGGACACTGAAGCTTTCTTT
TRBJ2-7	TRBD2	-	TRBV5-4	CASSPRASGSYEQYF	TGTGCCAGCAGCCCCCGGGCTAGCGGTAGCTACGAGCAGTACTTC
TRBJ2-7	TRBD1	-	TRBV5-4	CASSGTASYEQYF	TGTGCCAGCAGCGGGACAGCCTCCTACGAGCAGTACTTC
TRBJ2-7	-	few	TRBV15	CATSRELGSYEQYF	TGTGCCACCAGCAGAGAGTTGGGCAGCTACGAGCAGTACTTC
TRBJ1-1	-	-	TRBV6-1	CASSGSGRGEAFF	TGTGCCAGCAGTGGGTCTGGGAGGGGTGAAGCTTTCTTT
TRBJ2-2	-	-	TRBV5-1	CASSFGRVNTGELFF	TGCGCCAGCAGCTTCGGTAGGGTGAACACCGGGGAGCTGTTTTTT
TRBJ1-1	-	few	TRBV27	CASRPTRQSNTEAFF	TGTGCCAGCCGCCCCACTAGGCAATCGAACACTGAAGCTTTCTTT
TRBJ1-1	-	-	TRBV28	CASSLPFTEAFF	TGTGCCAGCAGTTTACCGTTCACTGAAGCTTTCTTT
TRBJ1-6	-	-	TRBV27	CASSLTPRAGSPLHF	TGTGCCAGCAGTCTTACGCCTAGGGCGGGTTCACCCCTCCACTTT
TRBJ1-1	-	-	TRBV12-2	CASRLELRRTGVIMNTEAFF	TGTGCAAGTCGCTTAGAGTTACGGAGGACAGGAGTTATTATGAACACTGAAGCTTTCTTT
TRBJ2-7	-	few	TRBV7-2	CASSLDAGDSSYEQYF	TGTGCCAGCAGCTTAGATGCCGGCGACAGCTCCTACGAGCAGTACTTC
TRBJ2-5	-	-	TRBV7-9	CASSFQGGRETQYF	TGTGCCAGCAGCTTTCAAGGGGGGCGGGAGACCCAGTACTTC
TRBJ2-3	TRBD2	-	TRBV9	CASSVLGSGGPDTQYF	TGTGCCAGCAGCGTTCTGGGTAGCGGGGGGCCAGATACGCAGTATTTT
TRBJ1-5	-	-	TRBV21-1	CASSKSPTGQYQPQHF	TGTGCCAGCAGCAAAAGCCCCACGGGACAGTATCAGCCCCAGCATTTT